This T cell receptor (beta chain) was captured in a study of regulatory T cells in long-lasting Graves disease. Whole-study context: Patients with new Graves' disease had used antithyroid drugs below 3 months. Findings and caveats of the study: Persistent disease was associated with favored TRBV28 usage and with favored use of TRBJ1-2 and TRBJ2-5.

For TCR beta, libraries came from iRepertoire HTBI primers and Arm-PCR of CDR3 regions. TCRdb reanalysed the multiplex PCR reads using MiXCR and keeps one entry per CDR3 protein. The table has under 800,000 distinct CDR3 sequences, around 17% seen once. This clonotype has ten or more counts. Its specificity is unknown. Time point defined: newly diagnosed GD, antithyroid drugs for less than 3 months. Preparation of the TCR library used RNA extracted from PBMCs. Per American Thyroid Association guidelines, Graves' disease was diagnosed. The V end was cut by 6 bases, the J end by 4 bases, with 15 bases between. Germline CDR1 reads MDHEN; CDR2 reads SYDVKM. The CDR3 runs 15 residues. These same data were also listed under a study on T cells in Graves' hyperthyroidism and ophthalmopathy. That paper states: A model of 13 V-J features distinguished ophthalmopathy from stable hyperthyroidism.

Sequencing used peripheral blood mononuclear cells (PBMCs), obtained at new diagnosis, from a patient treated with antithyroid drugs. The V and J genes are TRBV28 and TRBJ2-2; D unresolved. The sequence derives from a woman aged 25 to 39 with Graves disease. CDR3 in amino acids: CASRHSTAGTGELFF. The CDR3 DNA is TGTGCCAGCAGACACTCTACGGCAGGCACCGGGGAGCTGTTTTTT.